This TCR beta chain appears in the sequencing data of a study of CD8 T cell repertoires and HIV-1 epitope variants. Study-level points and caveats: Only beta chains were identified, marking proliferation to antigen, not function.

The CDR3 covers 16 residues. The V gene's germline CDR1 is SGHTS and CDR2 YDEGEE. V lost 3 bases to trimming and J lost 4 bases; unmatched junction nucleotides: 12. Method: immunoSEQ multiplex PCR; TCRdb's copy keeps in-frame clones and lacks some. The repertoire holds about 4,500 clones, with roughly 70% as singletons. For this clone: As yet, its antigen is unknown.

The J gene is TRBJ2-7, the V gene TRBV5-8; TRBD1 matches 8 bases. The clonotype comes from a male donor with HIV. The sequenced material came from cultured CD8+ T cells derived from PBMCs. The CDR3 DNA is TGTGCCAGCAGCTGGCAGTCGACCAGGGGGCTATACGAGCAGTACTTC. Residues: CASSWQSTRGLYEQYF. Filled out from reference TRBV5-8 and TRBJ2-7, the complete variable domain reads EAGVTQSPTHLIKTRGQQATLRCSPISGHTSVYWYQQALGLGLQFLLWYDEGEERNRGNFPPRFSGRQFPNYSSELNVNALELEDSALYLCASSWQSTRGLYEQYFGPGTRLTVT.